These 5 T cell receptor beta chains share one sample of origin, sequenced in a study of cytomegalovirus exposure and HLA in healthy donors. PCR amplification relied on 60 Vbeta primers (plus 13 Jbeta primers). The data were produced by immunoSEQ multiplex PCR, yet TCRdb's version contains in-frame clones alone and is incomplete. This listing includes 110,000 to 150,000 clones. The sample consisted of PBMCs. The receptors derive from a man aged 35 to 55 in good health and CMV-seronegative.

This chain links TRBV19 with TRBJ1-5, with 7 bases lining up with TRBD1. Per the germline V gene, CDR1 is LNHDA and CDR2 is SQIVND (reference sequence). V was clipped by 5 bases and J by 1 base; unmatched bases: 8. CDR3 length: 16 residues. The CDR3 coding sequence is TGTGCCAGTAGTGCACAGGGGCTTAGAAGCAATCAGCCCCAGCATTTT. As protein: CASSAQGLRSNQPQHF.

V and J are TRBV7-2 and TRBJ2-2, with D perhaps matching TRBD1 (5 bases). Trimming pared 5 bases from V and 6 bases from J, leaving 10 bases between. The CDR3 consists of 13 residues. Germline CDR1 and CDR2: SGHTA and FQGNSA. The CDR3: CASSPSGPGELFF. In nucleotides, the CDR3 is TGTGCCAGCAGCCCCTCAGGGCCCGGGGAGCTGTTTTTT.

The gene calls are TRBV7-2 and TRBJ1-1, with TRBD1 as a possible D gene (5 bases). Trimming removed 5 bases at V and 7 bases at J, with 11 bases between. The V gene's germline CDR1 is SGHTA and CDR2 FQGNSA. CDR3 length equals 12 residues. The CDR3 DNA follows: TGTGCCAGCAGCCTTCGGGGGAGTGAAGCTTTCTTT. This encodes CASSLRGSEAFF.

CDR3 amino acids: CASSGQGKGENTEAFF. DNA for the CDR3: TGTGCCAGCAGCGGACAGGGAAAAGGGGAAAACACTGAAGCTTTCTTT. This chain links TRBV5-8 with TRBJ1-1; 8 bases map to TRBD1. The germline V gene has CDR1 SGHTS and CDR2 YDEGEE. This CDR3 is built from 16 residues. V lost 4 bases, J lost 2 bases, and 10 bases stayed unmatched.

The chain links TRBV4-3 to TRBJ2-2, with 9 bases aligning to TRBD2. Germline V gene data show CDR1 as LGHNA and CDR2 as YSLEER. The CDR3 totals 17 residues. The V and J ends lost 1 base and 6 bases, in that order; junction bases with no gene match: 9. This chain's CDR3 is CASSQARGGGASGELFF. The CDR3, as DNA: TGCGCCAGCAGCCAAGCTCGAGGCGGGGGGGCGTCCGGGGAGCTGTTTTTT.